What follows is one TCR beta chain and its context. Antigen: not known. The data belong to a study of shared clonotypes between healthy human individuals. Every donor was a Caucasian adult from Nashville, Tennessee. Deep was the level used in running the assay. Genomic DNA (from each subset) was split evenly across several immunoSEQ plates. Sequencing was performed with immunoSEQ multiplex PCR; in TCRdb, only in-frame clones are kept and a portion is missing. The sample lists 1.5 million to 1.9 million clones, around 98% occurring once. The V segment lost 3 bases and the J segment 0 bases; nucleotides outside the gene matches: 4. CDR1 and CDR2 (germline): MGHDK, SYGVNS. The CDR3 loop spans 16 amino acids. Study-wide results and caveats: Relative to clonotypes present in all four donors, those not shared had lower generation probabilities.

The V call is TRBV25-1, the J call TRBJ2-2, with 7 bases that match TRBD2. Sequencing was done on a sample of naive CD4+ T cells sorted from blood. Noted subset: CD45RA+ positively selected. The TCR comes from a man in his thirties or forties in good health. CDR3 sequence reads: CASSDHRGANTGELFF. The DNA for the CDR3 is TGTGCCAGCAGTGACCATCGGGGGGCGAACACCGGGGAGCTGTTTTTT.